This paragraph covers one T cell receptor (beta chain) sequence. The antigen is not known. These data are taken from a study of T cell responses to AZD1222 COVID-19 vaccine. Generated by immunoSEQ multiplex PCR, the TCRdb table keeps only in-frame clones and is missing some. Of approximately 150,000 clones listed, 92% are singletons. Findings and limits, study-wide: Spike-specific TCR breadth and depth went up after people got two AZD1222 doses.

This receptor was taken from an adult in good health. The material sequenced was peripheral blood, taken on day 0 of AZD1222 vaccination.

The CDR3 region is CASRKTDRKNPYEQYF. As DNA, the CDR3 is TGTGCCAGTAGAAAGACTGACAGGAAGAATCCCTACGAGCAGTACTTC. The chain has TRBV19 and TRBJ2-7, with D possibly matching TRBD1 (6 bases). Germline CDR1 LNHDA, CDR2 SQIVND (reference sequence). Trimming left V 6 bases short and J 2 bases short, with 20 bases between. This CDR3 has 16 residues.